The present entry profiles one TCR beta chain with its context. The V gene lost 0 bases and the J gene lost 9 bases, with 10 bases spanning the gap. The CDR3 length is 12 residues. CDR1 SGHDT and CDR2 YYEEEE come from the germline V gene. The data belong to a study of cytomegalovirus exposure and HLA in healthy donors. A multiplex PCR was run with 60 Vbeta primers and 13 Jbeta primers. Data came from immunoSEQ multiplex PCR; TCRdb stores just in-frame clones and leaves some out. In the table there are 200,000 to 250,000 clones, about three quarters of which are singletons. The clonotype originates from a boy aged 5-17 years in good health and CMV-seronegative. V and J are TRBV5-6 and TRBJ2-7, with a tentative D call TRBD1 (5 bases). The sequenced sample consisted of PBMCs. CDR3 amino acids: CASSLGQGWQYF. CDR3 bases: TGTGCCAGCAGCTTGGGGCAGGGATGGCAGTACTTC.